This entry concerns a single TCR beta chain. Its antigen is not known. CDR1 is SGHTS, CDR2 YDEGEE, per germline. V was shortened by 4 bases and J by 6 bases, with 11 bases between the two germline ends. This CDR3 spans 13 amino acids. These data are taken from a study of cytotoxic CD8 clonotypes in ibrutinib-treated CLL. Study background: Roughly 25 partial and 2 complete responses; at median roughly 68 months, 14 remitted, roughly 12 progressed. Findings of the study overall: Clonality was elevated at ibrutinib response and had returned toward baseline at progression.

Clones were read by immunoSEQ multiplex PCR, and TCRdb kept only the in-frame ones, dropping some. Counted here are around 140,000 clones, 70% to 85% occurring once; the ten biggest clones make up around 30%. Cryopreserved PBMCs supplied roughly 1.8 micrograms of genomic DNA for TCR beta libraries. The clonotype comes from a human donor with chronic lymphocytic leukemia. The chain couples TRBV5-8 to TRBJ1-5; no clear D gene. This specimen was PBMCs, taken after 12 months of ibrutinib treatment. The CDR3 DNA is TGTGCCAGCAGCCCCATGACAAGTCAGCCCCAGCATTTT. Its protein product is CASSPMTSQPQHF.